This T cell receptor beta chain was obtained from a study of shared T cell receptors in the human thymus (dated by TCRdb to about 2021). Background on the whole study: The study examined how self-reactive, shared T-cell receptor alpha chains are generated in the human thymus.

Spanning cysteine to phenylalanine, the CDR3 consists of 17 amino acids. Only the CDR3 DNA stays, 51 bases, in frame from base 1. As encoded in the germline V gene, CDR1 is LGHNA while CDR2 is YNFKEQ. Clipping removes 0 bases from V and 4 bases from J, with 11 as the unmatched junction base count. The library was generated by the immunoSEQ multiplex PCR assay. TCRdb limited this immuneACCESS table to in-frame rearrangements with V and J called. A share of clones is missing; checked studies link under half to unresolved V genes, and the rest is unexplained. Across this sample there are hundreds of thousands of clones, with 88% seen only once. The ten largest clones represent around 0.01% of the sample. A word on this clone: The clone's antigen remains unknown. Per-base qualities were not stored, and no clone one base away is much larger.

These data also featured in a second study, about human thymus T cells. Drawing on the second study: Donors were immunologically healthy infants undergoing open corrective cardiac surgery for congenital heart defects in Finland. The thymus tissue came from surgical resects taken out during corrective cardiac surgery. Biased V and J gene segment usage appeared to be present in both thymic and peripheral blood repertoires. According to the related research, thymic TCR repertoires were highly overlapping among unrelated individuals. TCR alpha and beta repertoires from roughly 8 infant thymus samples and four related peripheral blood samples were characterized in the study. Donor ages ranging from roughly 6 to 244 days were recorded, and 5 or 6 male and a couple of female infants were included in the cohort. After being mechanically released from the tissue, thymocytes were kept at -70 degrees C in pellets of about 8.5-34 million cells. Genomic DNA was extracted from frozen cell pellets with a QIAsymphony instrument. The immunoSEQ multiplex PCR assay was used to amplify the TCRB and TCRAD loci from a standardized amount of quality-controlled genomic DNA. The amplicons spanned the V(D)J region and were long enough to cover the CDR3 and allow V and J genes to be identified. Through the commercial immunoSEQ service, the amplicons were sequenced on an Illumina platform. Primer bias and sequencing errors were corrected as previously described, and TCRAD and TCRB were defined on the basis of the IMGT database. Analysis of the repertoires was done with immunoSEQ Analyzer 3.0 and VDJTools and included basic statistics, V/J segment usage, diversity estimates, rarefaction and pairwise overlap. Diversity was estimated with Chao1, ChaoE, Efron-Thisted, Shannon and inverse Simpson indices, and also on datasets down-sampled to the smallest sample. Repertoire overlap was determined by strict matching of CDR3 nucleotide sequence, V gene and J gene, and Jaccard-based multidimensional scaling clustering was applied. On average, about 730,000 unique TCRB clonotypes were obtained from thymus samples, compared with 70,000 to 100,000 from blood samples.

The sequence came from a boy in the first two years of life with a congenital heart defect. Donor details come from another sample of the same person, matched by shared clones. The rearrangement combines TRBV4-2 with TRBJ2-7, with 8 bases matching TRBD2. Sequencing was done on a sample of thymocytes. The CDR3 loop reads CASSQDSPGGGGYEQYF. The DNA sequence follows: TGTGCCAGCAGCCAAGATTCGCCGGGGGGGGGAGGGTACGAGCAGTACTTC.